This is a list of T cell receptor beta chains from one sample in a study of blood T cell repertoires in COVID-19. TCRdb's copy holds only in-frame clones and misses some; the assay was immunoSEQ multiplex PCR. The table shows about 430,000 clones, with approximately 90% occurring only once. The specimen was peripheral blood. Source of these receptors: a man between 18 and 29 years old with COVID-19, enrolled during active disease. Each CDR3 is given with its conserved first and last residue. The order of the fields is J gene, V gene, clone size, D gene, CDR3 protein, CDR3 DNA. The D gene is left open where the match is weak. Clone size is shown for a subset of rows, as once, few, many or a class of expanded clone.

TRBJ2-1 | TRBV29-1 | NA | NA | CSVVRPPRDEQFF | TGCAGCGTTGTTAGACCACCGAGGGATGAGCAGTTCTTC
TRBJ2-3 | TRBV9 | NA | TRBD2 | CASSQGLADTDTQYF | TGTGCCAGCAGCCAGGGACTAGCGGACACAGATACGCAGTATTTT
TRBJ2-5 | TRBV9 | NA | NA | CASSDDPGGIETQYF | TGTGCCAGCAGCGACGACCCGGGGGGCATAGAGACCCAGTACTTC
TRBJ2-7 | TRBV7-9 | NA | TRBD2 | CASSLGTIYEQYF | TGTGCCAGCAGCCTCGGGACTATCTACGAGCAGTACTTC
TRBJ2-7 | TRBV6-5 | NA | TRBD1 | CASRRTGPYEQYF | TGTGCCAGCAGACGGACAGGACCCTACGAGCAGTACTTC
TRBJ1-5 | TRBV24-1 | NA | NA | CATGARGLNQPQHF | TGTGCCACGGGGGCCAGGGGTCTCAATCAGCCCCAGCATTTT
TRBJ2-7 | TRBV11-3 | NA | NA | CASSLVGFDSGEYEQYF | TGTGCCAGCAGCCTAGTTGGATTCGACTCGGGGGAGTACGAGCAGTACTTC
TRBJ2-7 | TRBV27 | few | TRBD2 | CAGTTSEREQYF | TGTGCCGGGACTACGTCGGAGCGGGAGCAGTACTTC
TRBJ2-7 | TRBV18 | NA | TRBD1 | CASSPRDRGYEQYF | TGTGCCAGCTCACCTCGGGACAGGGGCTACGAGCAGTACTTC
TRBJ2-1 | TRBV2 | NA | TRBD2 | CASSEPVAGDRYEQFF | TGTGCCAGCAGTGAACCGGTGGCGGGAGATAGGTATGAGCAGTTCTTC
TRBJ1-2 | TRBV5-4 | NA | NA | CASSRGTNYGYTF | TGTGCCAGCAGCCGGGGTACTAACTATGGCTACACCTTC
TRBJ2-5 | TRBV10-3 | NA | NA | CAITRDTQETQYF | TGTGCCATCACTAGGGACACCCAAGAGACCCAGTACTTC
TRBJ2-5 | TRBV12-3/TRBV12-4 | NA | NA | CASSPSGQETQYF | TGTGCCAGCAGTCCATCGGGCCAAGAGACCCAGTACTTC
TRBJ1-2 | TRBV7-2 | NA | NA | CASSLGQYGYTF | TGTGCCAGCAGCTTAGGACAGTATGGCTACACCTTC
TRBJ2-7 | TRBV7-2 | NA | TRBD1 | CASSSQDRVYEQYF | TGTGCCAGCAGCTCCCAGGACAGGGTCTACGAGCAGTACTTC
TRBJ2-1 | TRBV6-1 | NA | TRBD2 | CASSEVVAGDEQFF | TGTGCCAGCAGTGAAGTGGTAGCGGGAGATGAGCAGTTCTTC
TRBJ2-1 | TRBV27 | NA | TRBD2 | CASSLGTSYNEQFF | TGTGCCAGCAGTTTGGGGACTAGCTACAATGAGCAGTTCTTC
TRBJ2-7 | TRBV7-9 | NA | TRBD2 | CASSPPRASGRGYEQYF | TGTGCCAGCAGCCCACCTCGGGCTAGCGGGAGAGGGTACGAGCAGTACTTC
TRBJ1-5 | TRBV2 | NA | NA | CASSGGGGNQPQHF | TGTGCCAGCAGTGGGGGGGGAGGCAATCAGCCCCAGCATTTT
TRBJ1-4 | TRBV5-1 | NA | TRBD1 | CASSLGDREKVTNEKLFF | TGCGCCAGCAGCTTGGGAGACAGGGAAAAAGTCACTAATGAAAAACTGTTTTTT
TRBJ1-5 | TRBV19 | once | TRBD1 | CASSIGQGGNQPQHF | TGTGCCAGTAGTATAGGACAGGGAGGCAATCAGCCCCAGCATTTT
TRBJ2-5 | TRBV30 | NA | TRBD2 | CAWSYGTIGIQETQYF | TGTGCCTGGAGCTACGGGACTATCGGAATTCAAGAGACCCAGTACTTC
TRBJ2-1 | TRBV10-2 | NA | NA | CASSSASSYNEQFF | TGCGCCAGCAGTTCTGCCAGCTCCTACAATGAGCAGTTCTTC
TRBJ1-2 | TRBV27 | few | TRBD1 | CASSLTGGLNGYTF | TGTGCCAGCAGCCTGACAGGGGGCCTGAATGGCTACACCTTC
TRBJ1-1 | TRBV6-5 | NA | NA | CASHTLGREAFF | TGTGCCAGCCATACCCTGGGGCGGGAAGCTTTCTTT
TRBJ1-5 | TRBV16 | NA | NA | CASSQQGSNQPQHF | TGTGCCAGCAGCCAACAGGGGTCCAATCAGCCCCAGCATTTT
TRBJ1-1 | TRBV5-1 | NA | NA | CASSLEPQDRGTEAFF | TGCGCCAGCAGCTTGGAACCGCAGGATAGAGGGACTGAAGCTTTCTTT
TRBJ1-3 | TRBV5-1 | NA | NA | CASRGENTIYF | TGCGCCAGCAGAGGAGAAAACACCATATATTTT
TRBJ2-2 | TRBV4-1 | NA | TRBD2 | CASSQVAGTNTGELFF | TGCGCCAGCAGCCAAGTAGCGGGTACGAACACCGGGGAGCTGTTTTTT
TRBJ2-7 | TRBV5-1 | NA | TRBD2 | CASSLGSRERPYEQYF | TGCGCCAGCAGCTTAGGGTCGCGGGAGAGGCCCTACGAGCAGTACTTC
TRBJ1-2 | TRBV7-9 | NA | TRBD1 | CASSFPGQGNTLNYGYTF | TGTGCCAGCAGCTTCCCGGGACAGGGGAACACCCTTAACTATGGCTACACCTTC
TRBJ2-5 | TRBV7-9 | NA | NA | CASSWLLTRGSETQYF | TGTGCCAGCAGCTGGCTGCTGACCCGAGGGTCAGAGACCCAGTACTTC
TRBJ2-3 | TRBV27 | NA | NA | CASSDSFFTDTQYF | TGTGCCAGCTCCGACAGTTTTTTCACAGATACGCAGTATTTT
TRBJ1-2 | TRBV21-1 | NA | NA | CASSKPGTGENYGYTF | TGTGCCAGCAGCAAACCGGGGACAGGGGAAAACTATGGCTACACCTTC
TRBJ1-4 | TRBV7-8 | few | NA | CASSLALLRTVKNEKLFF | TGTGCCAGCAGCTTAGCCCTCCTCAGGACAGTCAAGAATGAAAAACTGTTTTTT
TRBJ1-4 | TRBV28 | NA | NA | CASSTDTEKLFF | TGTGCCAGCAGTACGGACACGGAAAAACTGTTTTTT
TRBJ2-5 | TRBV27 | NA | NA | CASSFQGAETQYF | TGTGCCAGCAGTTTCCAGGGTGCGGAGACCCAGTACTTC
TRBJ2-3 | TRBV15 | once | TRBD2 | CATSPASGSGGTQYF | TGTGCCACCAGCCCGGCTAGCGGGAGCGGAGGTACGCAGTATTTT
TRBJ2-1 | TRBV7-8 | NA | TRBD2 | CASSLGRLAGTYNEQFF | TGTGCCAGCAGCTTAGGACGACTAGCGGGGACATACAATGAGCAGTTCTTC
TRBJ2-7 | TRBV2 | NA | NA | CAGGGGMGEQYF | TGTGCCGGGGGAGGGGGGATGGGGGAGCAGTACTTC
TRBJ2-3 | TRBV4-2 | NA | NA | CASSQEELDSDTQYF | TGTGCCAGCAGCCAAGAGGAACTAGATTCAGATACGCAGTATTTT
TRBJ1-3 | TRBV5-1 | NA | NA | CASSWGEGNTIYF | TGCGCCAGCAGCTGGGGGGAAGGAAACACCATATATTTT
TRBJ2-3 | TRBV30 | NA | TRBD1 | CAWDRGNTDTQYF | TGTGCCTGGGACAGGGGGAACACAGATACGCAGTATTTT
TRBJ1-1 | TRBV5-1 | NA | TRBD1 | CASSWDRGRLNTEAFF | TGCGCCAGCAGCTGGGACAGGGGTCGTTTGAACACTGAAGCTTTCTTT
TRBJ1-5 | TRBV10-2 | NA | NA | CASTDVIGQPSNQPQHF | TGCGCCAGCACCGACGTGATAGGACAGCCTAGCAATCAGCCCCAGCATTTT
TRBJ1-5 | TRBV27 | NA | NA | CASSTQGRQPQHF | TGTGCCAGCAGTACACAGGGAAGGCAGCCCCAGCATTTT
TRBJ2-7 | TRBV27 | once | NA | CASSLGQNYEQYF | TGTGCCAGCAGCCTCGGACAGAACTACGAGCAGTACTTC
TRBJ2-3 | TRBV29-1 | NA | TRBD2 | CSVTSGGATDTQYF | TGCAGCGTGACTAGCGGGGGGGCAACAGATACGCAGTATTTT
TRBJ1-5 | TRBV6-4 | NA | TRBD1 | CASSDSGQGNQPQHF | TGTGCCAGCAGTGACTCGGGACAGGGCAATCAGCCCCAGCATTTT
TRBJ2-7 | TRBV5-4 | NA | NA | CASSTRVGGGYEQYF | TGTGCCAGCAGCACGCGAGTGGGGGGAGGCTACGAGCAGTACTTC
TRBJ2-1 | TRBV27 | NA | TRBD2 | CASSPASGFYNEQFF | TGTGCCAGCAGTCCCGCTAGCGGGTTCTACAATGAGCAGTTCTTC
TRBJ2-5 | TRBV5-4 | NA | TRBD2 | CASSWGGLASEETQYF | TGTGCCAGCAGCTGGGGGGGACTAGCGTCCGAAGAGACCCAGTACTTC
TRBJ1-1 | TRBV9 | NA | NA | CASSVGGWTEAFF | TGTGCCAGCAGCGTAGGAGGCTGGACTGAAGCTTTCTTT